This entry is about one T cell receptor (beta chain). The target antigen is unknown. Noted treatment: oral pan-JAK inhibitor, 5-10 mg twice daily. This sample was included in a study of CD8+ T cells in alopecia areata. In each case, RNA was isolated and then reverse transcribed into cDNA as the sequencing template. Only in-frame clones appear in the TCRdb table, and some are missing; sequencing was by immunoSEQ multiplex PCR. The sample shows about 190,000 clones, about three fifths of them seen only once. Overall study results and limits: In scalp, tofacitinib significantly decreased clonality and expanded CD8+ clones among the top 100. Whether baseline CD8+ expansion is linked to response remains uncertain, given a single nonresponder.

This sample comprised CD4+ T cells sorted from blood, obtained at week 24, from a patient treated with tofacitinib. The sequence derives from a human donor with alopecia areata.

CDR3 sequence: CASSREGIGSPLHF. CDR3 sequence (DNA): TGTGCCAGCAGTAGGGAGGGGATAGGATCACCCCTCCACTTT. The J gene is TRBJ1-6, the V gene TRBV25-1; D is possibly TRBD1 (5 bases). The CDR3 totals 14 residues. Trimming shortened V by 5 bases and J by 10 bases, and 15 bases separated the two germline ends. Germline V gene data show CDR1 as MGHDK and CDR2 as SYGVNS.